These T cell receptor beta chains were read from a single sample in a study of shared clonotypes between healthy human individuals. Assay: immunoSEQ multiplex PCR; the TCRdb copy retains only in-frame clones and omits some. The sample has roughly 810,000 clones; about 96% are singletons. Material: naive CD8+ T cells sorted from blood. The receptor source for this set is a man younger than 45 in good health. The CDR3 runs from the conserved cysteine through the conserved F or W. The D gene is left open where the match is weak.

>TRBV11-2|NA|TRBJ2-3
TGTGCCAGCAGCTTAGATCTGGTCCCTCCCACAGATACGCAGTATTTT
CASSLDLVPPTDTQYF
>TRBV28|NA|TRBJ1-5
TGTGCCAGCAGTTTAAACTTGGCACCAGATAATAATTCGCCCCAGCATTTT
CASSLNLAPDNNSPQHF
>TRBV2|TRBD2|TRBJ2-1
TGTGCCAGCAAACGTAGCGGGAGCGACTACAATGAGCAGTTCTTC
CASKRSGSDYNEQFF
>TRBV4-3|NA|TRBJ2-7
TGCGCCAGCAGCCAAGGGAGCTCCTACGAGCAGTACTTC
CASSQGSSYEQYF
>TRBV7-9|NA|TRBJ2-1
TGTGCCAGCAGCCCTGGGGGATCAGAGCAGTTCTTC
CASSPGGSEQFF
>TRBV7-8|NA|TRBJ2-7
TGTGCCAGCAGCTTAGTAAACAGGGAGGAATACGAGCAGTACTTC
CASSLVNREEYEQYF
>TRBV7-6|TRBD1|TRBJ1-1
TGTGCCAGCAGCTACGACAGGGGGGCTGAAGCTTTCTTT
CASSYDRGAEAFF
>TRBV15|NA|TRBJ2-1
TGTGCCACCAGCAGATTTCTTCAGGGTAACGACTACAATGAGCAGTTCTTC
CATSRFLQGNDYNEQFF
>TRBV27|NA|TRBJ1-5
TGTGCCAGCAGGGACGTGAGTGGCCCCCAGCATTTT
CASRDVSGPQHF
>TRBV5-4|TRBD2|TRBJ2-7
TGTGCCAGCAGCTTGGTGGATAGCGGGAGGAACGAGCAGTACTTC
CASSLVDSGRNEQYF